These T cell receptor beta chains were read from a single sample in a study of blood T cell repertoires in COVID-19. TCRdb keeps only in-frame clones here, not all; method: immunoSEQ multiplex PCR. The sample contains over 55,000 clones, 75% to 85% of which appear only once. Sequencing was carried out using peripheral blood. Source of these receptors: a human donor in a cohort sampled during active COVID-19. Each CDR3 is given with its conserved first and last residue. A D gene is named only where the DNA matches it firmly. Only part of the rows carry a size: once, few, many, or a class if the clone is expanded.

TRBV14	TRBJ1-2	TRBD1	NA	TGTGCCAGCAGCCCCGGGACAGGAAACTATGGCTACACCTTC	CASSPGTGNYGYTF
TRBV9	TRBJ2-2	TRBD2	few	TGTGCCAGCAGCCCCTGGGGAGGGGAGGACGGGGAGCTGTTTTTT	CASSPWGGEDGELFF
TRBV4-1	TRBJ1-2	TRBD1	once	TGCGCCAGCAGCCAAGGAGGGACAGCTTATGGCTACACCTTC	CASSQGGTAYGYTF
TRBV27	TRBJ2-7	NA	NA	TGTGCCAGCAGAGCCGGGGGAGGATTGGTGAACGAGCAGTACTTC	CASRAGGGLVNEQYF
TRBV9	TRBJ1-3	NA	NA	TGTGCCAGCAGCCGGGGAGGGAATTCCGGAAACACCATATATTTT	CASSRGGNSGNTIYF
TRBV19	TRBJ1-1	NA	NA	TGTGCCAGTAGTCCCCAGGGCTCCCTTGAAGCTTTCTTT	CASSPQGSLEAFF
TRBV11-3	TRBJ2-1	TRBD1	NA	TGTGCCAGCAGTACAGGGGTAGGACTCTCCTACAATGAGCAGTTCTTC	CASSTGVGLSYNEQFF
TRBV5-1	TRBJ2-7	NA	NA	TGCGCCAGCAGCGCGAGCCTGACCGGGACACAGACCTACGAGCAGTACTTC	CASSASLTGTQTYEQYF
TRBV28	TRBJ1-2	NA	NA	TGTGCCAGCAGTACCCTATCCGGGGGAATGGGAGGCTACACCTTC	CASSTLSGGMGGYTF
TRBV29-1	TRBJ2-5	TRBD2	NA	TGCAGCGTCAAACCGGGACTAGTCAGTTCGGAGACCCAGTACTTC	CSVKPGLVSSETQYF
TRBV6-1	TRBJ1-5	NA	many	TGTGCCAGCAGTGAGTTAATCGGGGGCAATCAGCCCCAGCATTTT	CASSELIGGNQPQHF
TRBV4-2	TRBJ2-7	TRBD1	NA	TGTGCCAGCAGCCAAGCTAATTCCGGGACAGGGGTCTCCTACGAGCAGTACTTC	CASSQANSGTGVSYEQYF
TRBV7-8	TRBJ2-3	TRBD1	NA	TGTGCCAGCAGCTCTGCCGGGACAGGGTGGGCAGATACGCAGTATTTT	CASSSAGTGWADTQYF
TRBV10-2	TRBJ1-1	NA	NA	TGCGCCAGCAGTGAGTCGGGAGGGAAGGCTGAAGCTTTCTTT	CASSESGGKAEAFF
TRBV5-1	TRBJ2-7	NA	NA	TGCGCCAGCAGCTCAGGACAGAACTACGAGCAGTACTTC	CASSSGQNYEQYF
TRBV28	TRBJ2-1	TRBD1	NA	TGTGCCAGCCGAACACAGGGGACGAGCTCCTACAATGAGCAGTTCTTC	CASRTQGTSSYNEQFF
TRBV4-1	TRBJ2-5	TRBD2	NA	TGCGCCAGCAGCCAAGGGACTAGCGGGGGGGCACAAGAGACCCAGTACTTC	CASSQGTSGGAQETQYF
TRBV5-1	TRBJ2-5	NA	few	TGCGCCAGCAGCTTGCTCCCGGGAGAGACCCAGTACTTC	CASSLLPGETQYF
TRBV7-2	TRBJ2-1	NA	once	TGTGCCAGCAGTATCTCCGGGGGGCCCTACAATGAGCAGTTCTTC	CASSISGGPYNEQFF
TRBV6-5	TRBJ1-2	TRBD1	NA	TGTGCCAGCAGGCCGGCAGGGGGCATCCATGGCTACACCTTC	CASRPAGGIHGYTF
TRBV5-6	TRBJ2-1	TRBD2	NA	TGTGCCAGCAGCACCATAGCGGGGGTTACGACGAATGAGCAGTTCTTC	CASSTIAGVTTNEQFF
TRBV7-9	TRBJ1-1	TRBD1	NA	TGTGCCAGCAGGACCGGGACAGGGAGAGGAACTGAAGCTTTCTTT	CASRTGTGRGTEAFF
TRBV9	TRBJ1-4	NA	many	TGTGCCAGCAGCCCTCCGGACAGTCCCGATGAAAAACTGTTTTTT	CASSPPDSPDEKLFF
TRBV27	TRBJ1-3	TRBD1	NA	TGTGCCAGCAGTTTCCCGACAGGGGGCACGCGGGGAAACACCATATATTTT	CASSFPTGGTRGNTIYF
TRBV6-2/TRBV6-3	TRBJ1-6	NA	few	TGTGCCAGCAGTTCACAGGGAAGTGGATCACCCCTCCACTTT	CASSSQGSGSPLHF
TRBV28	TRBJ1-3	NA	NA	TGTGCCAGCAGTTTGGGCAGCTCTGGAAACACCATATATTTT	CASSLGSSGNTIYF
TRBV29-1	TRBJ1-2	NA	NA	TGCAGCGTCAACCCGGGACTCCTGCACTACACCTTC	CSVNPGLLHYTF
TRBV9	TRBJ2-3	NA	NA	TGTGCCAGCAGCGTATCAACCCCGGTCACAGATACGCAGTATTTT	CASSVSTPVTDTQYF
TRBV3-1/TRBV3-2	TRBJ2-3	NA	NA	TGTGCCAGCAGCTCAGGGGGGCCCGCAGATACGCAGTATTTT	CASSSGGPADTQYF
TRBV6-5	TRBJ2-7	TRBD1	NA	TGTGCCAGCAGTTACTCAGGGACAGGACCCTACGAGCAGTACTTC	CASSYSGTGPYEQYF
TRBV9	TRBJ1-3	NA	NA	TGTGCCAGCAGTTCCTCGGACAGCCATGGGAACACCATATATTTT	CASSSSDSHGNTIYF
TRBV18	TRBJ2-4	TRBD1	NA	TGTGCCAGCTCACCGCCGGGACAGGGGGCAAACATTCAGTACTTC	CASSPPGQGANIQYF
TRBV10-3	TRBJ1-1	TRBD1	once	TGTGCCACGCTGGACAGGTCGGGGACTGAAGCTTTCTTT	CATLDRSGTEAFF
TRBV6-6	TRBJ1-3	NA	once	TGTGCCAGCAGTTACCAAGGGGATTTGCACACCATATATTTT	CASSYQGDLHTIYF
TRBV5-1	TRBJ2-4	TRBD1	NA	TGCGCCAGCAGCTCGCAACAGGGGGCCTTGGGCAAAAACATTCAGTACTTC	CASSSQQGALGKNIQYF
TRBV7-2	TRBJ2-1	NA	many	TGTGCCAGCAGCCCCCCCTGGCATGAGCAGTTCTTC	CASSPPWHEQFF
TRBV14	TRBJ1-6	NA	few	TGTGCCAGCAGCCTACAGGCTTCACCCCTCCACTTT	CASSLQASPLHF
TRBV11-3	TRBJ2-1	TRBD1	NA	TGTGCCAGCAGCCGAGGACAGGGAAGAGGGAATAACAATGAGCAGTTCTTC	CASSRGQGRGNNNEQFF
TRBV19	TRBJ1-1	TRBD1	NA	TGTGCCAGTAGGGGTGGGACAGGCGACACTGAAGCTTTCTTT	CASRGGTGDTEAFF
TRBV10-1	TRBJ1-1	TRBD1	few	TGCGCCAGCAGTGATGGCAGGGGGACTGAAGCTTTCTTT	CASSDGRGTEAFF
TRBV5-6	TRBJ1-6	NA	NA	TGTGCCAGCAGCCTACAGGGACCCCTCCACTTT	CASSLQGPLHF